Sequencing of this TCR beta chain was carried out in a study of early T cells in non-severe SARS-CoV-2 infection. For the study at large: The study sequenced bulk RNA from unsorted whole blood, with chains unpaired.

This clonotype has only a few counts. The CDR3 totals 12 residues. Germline V gene lookup returns CDR1 SGHAT and CDR2 FQNNGV. V lost 5 bases to trimming and J lost 14 bases; unmatched junction nucleotides: 7. A single record per CDR3 protein comes from TCRdb applying MiXCR to the 5' RACE reads. Of tens of thousands of distinct CDR3 sequences listed, 7.5% to 9% are singletons. This sequence was found in an adult who was a healthcare worker with PCR-confirmed SARS-CoV-2 infection or an uninfected control (not recorded which). The input for sequencing was whole blood, taken at baseline. The chain has TRBV11-2 and TRBJ2-5; 11 bases match TRBD2. CDR3 sequence reads: CASSPTSGVKYF. The CDR3 coding sequence is TGTGCCAGCAGCCCGACTAGCGGGGTTAAATACTTC.